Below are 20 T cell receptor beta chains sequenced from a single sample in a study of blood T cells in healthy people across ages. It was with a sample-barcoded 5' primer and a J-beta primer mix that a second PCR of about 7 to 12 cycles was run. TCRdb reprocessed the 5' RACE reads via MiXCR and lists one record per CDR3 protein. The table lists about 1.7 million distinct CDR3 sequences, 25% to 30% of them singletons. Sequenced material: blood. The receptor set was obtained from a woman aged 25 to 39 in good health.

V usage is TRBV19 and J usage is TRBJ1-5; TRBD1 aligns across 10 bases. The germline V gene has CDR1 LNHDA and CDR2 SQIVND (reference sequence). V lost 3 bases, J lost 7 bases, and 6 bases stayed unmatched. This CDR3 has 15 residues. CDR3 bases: TGTGCCAGTAGTATTCGACAGGGGGCTGGGCAGCCCCAGCATTTT. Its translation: CASSIRQGAGQPQHF.

The CDR3 DNA follows: TGTGCCAGCAGTTACTATGTGGGAGGGCCGAGTGATACGCAGTATTTT. Translating it yields CASSYYVGGPSDTQYF. The chain carries TRBV6-2 or TRBV6-3 and TRBJ2-3; 7 nucleotides align to TRBD2. The germline V gene encodes CDR1 MNHEY and CDR2 SVGEGT. CDR3 length equals 16 residues. Trimming at V came to 1 base and at J to 6 bases, leaving 10 bases not matched to a gene.

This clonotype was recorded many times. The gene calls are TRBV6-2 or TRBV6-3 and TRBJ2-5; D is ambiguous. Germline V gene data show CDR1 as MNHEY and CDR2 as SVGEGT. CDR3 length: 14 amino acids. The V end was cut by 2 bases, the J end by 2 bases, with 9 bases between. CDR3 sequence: CASSYLQTQETQYF. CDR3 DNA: TGTGCCAGCAGTTACCTCCAGACTCAAGAGACCCAGTACTTC.

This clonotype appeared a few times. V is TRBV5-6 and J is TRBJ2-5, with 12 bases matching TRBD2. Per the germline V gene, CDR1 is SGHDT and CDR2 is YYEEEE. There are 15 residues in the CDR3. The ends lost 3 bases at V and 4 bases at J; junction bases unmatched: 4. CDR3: CASSSLTSGGETQYF. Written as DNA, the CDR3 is TGTGCCAGCAGCTCCTTGACTAGCGGGGGAGAGACCCAGTACTTC.

This CDR3 reads CSARDPGSGAYEQYF. The CDR3 DNA is TGCAGTGCTAGAGATCCGGGTAGCGGGGCCTACGAGCAGTACTTC. The rearrangement uses TRBV20-1 and TRBJ2-7; 8 bases line up with TRBD2. Germline V gives CDR1 DFQATT, CDR2 SNEGSKA (reference sequence). This CDR3 has 15 amino acids. Trimming cost V 0 bases and J 2 bases; bases outside gene matches: 6.

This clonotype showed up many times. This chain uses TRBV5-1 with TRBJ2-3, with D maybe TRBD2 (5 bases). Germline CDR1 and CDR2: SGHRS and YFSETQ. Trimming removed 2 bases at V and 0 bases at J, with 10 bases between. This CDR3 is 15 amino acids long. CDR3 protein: CASSFRGPSTDTQYF. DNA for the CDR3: TGCGCCAGCAGCTTCAGAGGGCCAAGCACAGATACGCAGTATTTT.

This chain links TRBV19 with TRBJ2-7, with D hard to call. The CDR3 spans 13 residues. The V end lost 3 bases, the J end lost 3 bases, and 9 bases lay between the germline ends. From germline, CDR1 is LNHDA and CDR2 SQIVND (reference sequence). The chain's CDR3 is CASSMGFYYEQYF. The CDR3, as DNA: TGTGCCAGTAGTATGGGTTTTTACTACGAGCAGTACTTC. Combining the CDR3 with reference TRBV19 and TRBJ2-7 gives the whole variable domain DGGITQSPKYLFRKEGQNVTLSCEQNLNHDAMYWYRQDPGQGLRLIYYSQIVNDFQKGDIAEGYSVSREKKESFPLTVTSAQKNPTAFYLCASSMGFYYEQYFGPGTRLTVT.

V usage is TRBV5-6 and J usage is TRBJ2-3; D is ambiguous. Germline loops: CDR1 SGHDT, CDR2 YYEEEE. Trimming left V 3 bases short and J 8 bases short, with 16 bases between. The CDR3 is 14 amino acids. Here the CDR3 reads CASSYDGWQATQYF. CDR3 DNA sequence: TGTGCCAGCAGCTACGACGGTTGGCAGGCTACGCAGTATTTT.

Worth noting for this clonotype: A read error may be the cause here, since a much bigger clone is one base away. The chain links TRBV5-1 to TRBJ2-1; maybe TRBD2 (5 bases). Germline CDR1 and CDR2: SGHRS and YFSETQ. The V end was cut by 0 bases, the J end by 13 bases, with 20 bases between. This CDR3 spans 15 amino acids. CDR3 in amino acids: CASSLEVRSGLPQFF. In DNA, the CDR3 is TGCGCCAGCAGCTTGGAAGTTAGGTCGGGGTTACCCCAGTTCTTC.

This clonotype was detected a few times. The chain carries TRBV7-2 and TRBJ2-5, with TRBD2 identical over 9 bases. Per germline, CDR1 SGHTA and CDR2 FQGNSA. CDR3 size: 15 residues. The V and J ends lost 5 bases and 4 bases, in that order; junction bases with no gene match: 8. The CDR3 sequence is CASSPREGLGETQYF. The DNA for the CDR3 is TGTGCCAGCAGCCCGCGGGAGGGCCTCGGAGAGACCCAGTACTTC.

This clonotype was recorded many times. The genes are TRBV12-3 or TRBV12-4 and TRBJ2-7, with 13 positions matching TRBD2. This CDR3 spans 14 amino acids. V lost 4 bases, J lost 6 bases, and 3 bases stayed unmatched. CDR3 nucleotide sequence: TGTGCCAGCAGTTCGGGACTAGCGGGGCTCGAGCAGTACTTC. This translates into CASSSGLAGLEQYF.

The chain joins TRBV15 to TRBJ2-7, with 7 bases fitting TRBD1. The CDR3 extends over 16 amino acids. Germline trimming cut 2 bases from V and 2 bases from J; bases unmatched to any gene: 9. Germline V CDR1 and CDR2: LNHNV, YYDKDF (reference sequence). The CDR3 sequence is CATSRKAGTATYEQYF. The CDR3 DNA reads TGTGCCACCAGCAGAAAGGCCGGGACAGCAACCTACGAGCAGTACTTC. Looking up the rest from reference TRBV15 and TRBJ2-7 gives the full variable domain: DAMVIQNPRYQVTQFGKPVTLSCSQTLNHNVMYWYQQKSSQAPKLLFHYYDKDFNNEADTPDNFQSRRPNTSFCFLDIRSPGLGDTAMYLCATSRKAGTATYEQYFGPGTRLTVT.

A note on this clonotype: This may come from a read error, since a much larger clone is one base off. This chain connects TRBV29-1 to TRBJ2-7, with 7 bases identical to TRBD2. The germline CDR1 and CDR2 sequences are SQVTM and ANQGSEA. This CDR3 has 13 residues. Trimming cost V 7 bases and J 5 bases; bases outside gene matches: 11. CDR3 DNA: TGCAGCGCTGAGGGGAGGGCCGGGGACGAGCAGTACTTC. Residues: CSAEGRAGDEQYF.

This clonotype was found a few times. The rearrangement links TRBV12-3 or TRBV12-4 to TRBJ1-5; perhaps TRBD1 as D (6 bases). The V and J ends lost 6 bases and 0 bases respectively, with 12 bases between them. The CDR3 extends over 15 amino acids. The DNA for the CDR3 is TGTGCCAGCAGATCGACAGGAAATAGCAATCAGCCCCAGCATTTT. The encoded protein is CASRSTGNSNQPQHF.

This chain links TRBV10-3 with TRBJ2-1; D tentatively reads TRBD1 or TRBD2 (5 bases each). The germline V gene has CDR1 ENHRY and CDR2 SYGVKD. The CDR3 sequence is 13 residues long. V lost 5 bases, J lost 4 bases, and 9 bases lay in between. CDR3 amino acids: CAISWDPYNEQFF. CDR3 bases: TGTGCCATCAGTTGGGACCCATACAATGAGCAGTTCTTC.

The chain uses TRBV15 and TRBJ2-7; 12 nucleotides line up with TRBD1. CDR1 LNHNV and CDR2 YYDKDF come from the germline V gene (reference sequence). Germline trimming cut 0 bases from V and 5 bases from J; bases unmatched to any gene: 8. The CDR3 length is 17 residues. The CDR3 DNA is TGTGCCACCAGCAGAGACCCTGGGGGACAGGGGGCCCACGAGCAGTACTTC. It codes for CATSRDPGGQGAHEQYF.

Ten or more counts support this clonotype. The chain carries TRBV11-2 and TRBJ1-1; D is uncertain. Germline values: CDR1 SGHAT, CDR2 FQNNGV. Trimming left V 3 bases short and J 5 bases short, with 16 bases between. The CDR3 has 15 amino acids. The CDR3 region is CASSFEMGSGTEAFF. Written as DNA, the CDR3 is TGTGCCAGCAGCTTTGAAATGGGGAGCGGGACTGAAGCTTTCTTT.

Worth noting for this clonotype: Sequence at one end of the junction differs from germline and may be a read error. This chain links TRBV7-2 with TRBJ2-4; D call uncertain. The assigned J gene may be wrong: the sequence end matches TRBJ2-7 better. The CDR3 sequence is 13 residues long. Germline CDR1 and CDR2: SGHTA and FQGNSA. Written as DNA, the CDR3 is TGTGCCGGCAGCTTAGATAGTTTGGACGAGCAGTACTTC. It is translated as CAGSLDSLDEQYF.

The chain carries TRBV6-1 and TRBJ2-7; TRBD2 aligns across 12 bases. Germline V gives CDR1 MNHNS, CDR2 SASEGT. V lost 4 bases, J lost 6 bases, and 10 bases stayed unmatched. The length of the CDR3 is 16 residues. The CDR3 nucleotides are TGTGCCAGCAGTGGACTAGCGGGAGTCAAGAGGATCGAGCAGTACTTC. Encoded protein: CASSGLAGVKRIEQYF.

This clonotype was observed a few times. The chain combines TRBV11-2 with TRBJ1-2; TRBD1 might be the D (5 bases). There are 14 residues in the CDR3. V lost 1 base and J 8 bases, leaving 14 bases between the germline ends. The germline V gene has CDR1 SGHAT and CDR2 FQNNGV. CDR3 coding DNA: TGTGCCAGCAGCTTAGTGTGGGGGTCTAAAGGCTACACCTTC. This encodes CASSLVWGSKGYTF.